These T cell receptor beta chains were read from a single sample in a study of glioma-infiltrating T cells. TCRdb recomputed calls from the multiplex PCR reads with MiXCR, one row per CDR3 protein. This repertoire shows about 380,000 distinct CDR3 sequences, 41% found once; its top ten account for around 12%. The sample was glioma tissue, nonneoplastic brain tissue, or PBMCs (not recorded which). Receptors originate from a human donor with low-grade glioma or glioblastoma, undergoing nonglioma brain surgery, or in good health (not recorded which). The CDR3 runs from the conserved cysteine through the conserved F or W. A D gene is named only where the DNA matches it firmly. Clone size appears in some rows only: once, few, many, or a class for an expanded clone.

size: -
D: TRBD2
V: TRBV7-9
J: TRBJ2-7
CDR3: CASSYGTSVSYEQYF
DNA: TGTGCCAGCAGCTACGGGACTAGCGTCTCCTACGAGCAGTACTTC

size: many
D: -
V: TRBV20-1
J: TRBJ2-1
CDR3: CSAYPGLPYNEQFF
DNA: TGCAGTGCTTACCCGGGACTGCCCTACAATGAGCAGTTCTTC

size: few
D: TRBD1
V: TRBV5-4
J: TRBJ1-2
CDR3: CASSPDRNGYTF
DNA: TGTGCCAGCAGCCCGGACAGGAACGGCTACACCTTC

size: -
D: -
V: TRBV7-9
J: TRBJ2-2
CDR3: CASTGDTGELLF
DNA: TGTGCCAGCACGGGAGACACCGGGGAGCTGCTTTTT

size: many
D: TRBD2
V: TRBV20-1
J: TRBJ2-1
CDR3: CSARGSGNNEQFF
DNA: TGCAGTGCTAGAGGTAGCGGGAACAATGAGCAGTTCTTC

size: -
D: -
V: TRBV5-4
J: TRBJ1-5
CDR3: CASSLENQPQHF
DNA: TGTGCCAGCAGCTTGGAAAATCAGCCCCAGCATTTT

size: once
D: -
V: TRBV20-1
J: TRBJ2-2
CDR3: CSARGGVATRTGELFF
DNA: TGCAGTGCTAGAGGTGGGGTAGCGACAAGAACCGGGGAGCTGTTTTTT

size: many
D: TRBD2
V: TRBV6-1
J: TRBJ2-5
CDR3: CASSRLAGSETQYF
DNA: TGTGCCAGCAGTCGTTTAGCGGGCTCAGAGACCCAGTACTTC

size: -
D: -
V: TRBV12-3/TRBV12-4
J: TRBJ2-3
CDR3: CASSLVSNRFLGTDTQYF
DNA: TGTGCCAGCAGTTTAGTATCGAATCGGTTTCTAGGCACAGATACGCAGTATTTT

size: many
D: -
V: TRBV6-2/TRBV6-3
J: TRBJ2-7
CDR3: CASSYSGFPYEQYF
DNA: TGTGCCAGCAGTTACTCTGGATTCCCCTACGAGCAGTACTTC

size: -
D: TRBD2
V: TRBV28
J: TRBJ2-1
CDR3: CASILRAYSGRDNEQFF
DNA: TGTGCCAGCATTCTGCGTGCGTATAGCGGGAGGGACAATGAGCAGTTCTTC

size: few
D: -
V: TRBV20-1
J: TRBJ2-7
CDR3: CRTLGTPTKSDEQYF
DNA: TGCAGAACCCTCGGGACTCCGACTAAATCGGACGAGCAGTACTTC

size: -
D: -
V: TRBV12-3/TRBV12-4
J: TRBJ2-7
CDR3: CASSLAGLDYEQYF
DNA: TGTGCCAGCAGTTTAGCGGGACTGGATTACGAGCAGTACTTC

size: many
D: TRBD1
V: TRBV28
J: TRBJ1-1
CDR3: CASSISTGITEAFF
DNA: TGTGCCAGCAGTATCTCGACAGGGATCACTGAAGCTTTCTTT

size: -
D: -
V: TRBV4-1
J: TRBJ1-2
CDR3: CASIQGLVLGEANYGYTF
DNA: TGCGCCAGCATCCAAGGTTTGGTCCTTGGCGAAGCTAACTATGGCTACACCTTC

size: many
D: TRBD1
V: TRBV28
J: TRBJ2-2
CDR3: CASSHDGQGANTGELFF
DNA: TGTGCCAGCAGTCACGACGGACAGGGCGCGAACACCGGGGAGCTGTTTTTT

size: -
D: TRBD2
V: TRBV19
J: TRBJ2-3
CDR3: CASSKREEGDTQYF
DNA: TGTGCCAGTAGTAAACGGGAGGAAGGGGATACGCAGTATTTT

size: -
D: -
V: TRBV29-1
J: TRBJ1-5
CDR3: CSAAEDSNQPQHF
DNA: TGCAGCGCCGCAGAAGATAGCAATCAGCCCCAGCATTTT

size: many
D: -
V: TRBV6-1
J: TRBJ1-4
CDR3: CASSEADGLNEKLFF
DNA: TGTGCCAGCAGTGAAGCCGACGGACTTAATGAAAAACTGTTTTTT

size: once
D: TRBD2
V: TRBV9
J: TRBJ2-7
CDR3: CASSVTSGSNEQYF
DNA: TGTGCCAGCAGCGTAACTAGCGGGAGTAACGAGCAGTACTTC

size: few
D: -
V: TRBV14
J: TRBJ2-3
CDR3: CASSQGYSDTQYF
DNA: TGTGCCAGCAGCCAAGGATATTCAGATACGCAGTATTTT

size: many
D: -
V: TRBV6-2/TRBV6-3
J: TRBJ2-1
CDR3: CASRVPLYRDNSYNEQFF
DNA: TGTGCCAGCAGAGTACCACTTTACCGGGACAACTCCTACAATGAGCAGTTCTTC